A single sample is the source of the 22 T cell receptor beta chains below, sequenced in a study of blood T cell repertoires in COVID-19. This table comes from immunoSEQ multiplex PCR, and its TCRdb copy is limited to in-frame clones, with some not included. This table has about 160,000 clones, approximately 82% appearing once. Sequencing input: peripheral blood. The origin of the receptors is a woman over 75 with active or convalescent COVID-19.

The chain carries TRBV18 and TRBJ1-1; tentative D call: TRBD1 (6 bases). Germline V gene data show CDR1 as KGHSH and CDR2 as LQKENI. Trimming shortened V by 5 bases and J by 1 base, and 8 bases separated the two germline ends. This CDR3 has 13 residues. CDR3 amino acids: CASSTGQNTEAFF. In nucleotides, the CDR3 is TGTGCCAGCTCAACGGGACAGAACACTGAAGCTTTCTTT. Using reference TRBV18 and TRBJ1-1 for the parts outside the CDR3, the full variable domain is NAGVMQNPRHLVRRRGQEARLRCSPMKGHSHVYWYRQLPEEGLKFMVYLQKENIIDESGMPKERFSAEFPKEGPSILRIQQVVRGDSAAYFCASSTGQNTEAFFGQGTRLTVV.

The rearrangement links TRBV7-9 to TRBJ1-4; TRBD1 matches at 7 bases. CDR1 SEHNR and CDR2 FQNEAQ come from the germline V gene (reference sequence). Losses at the gene ends were 1 base for V and 11 bases for J; bases not matched to a gene: 7. This CDR3 has 14 residues. The CDR3 is CASSLGGGFEKLFF. The CDR3 DNA follows: TGTGCCAGCAGCTTAGGAGGGGGCTTTGAGAAACTGTTTTTT. Full variable domain (outside the CDR3, taken from reference TRBV7-9 and TRBJ1-4): DTGVSQNPRHKITKRGQNVTFRCDPISEHNRLYWYRQTLGQGPEFLTYFQNEAQLEKSRLLSDRFSAERPKGSFSTLEIQRTEQGDSAMYLCASSLGGGFEKLFFGSGTQLSVL.

This clone was seen once. The chain uses TRBV18 and TRBJ2-5, with 7 bases matching TRBD1. Germline V gives CDR1 KGHSH, CDR2 LQKENI. The CDR3 spans 17 residues. With 1 base clipped from V and 4 bases from J, the junction kept 12 bases outside the gene matches. CDR3 in DNA: TGTGCCAGCTCACCACGAGACAGGGACATACCAGGAGAGACCCAGTACTTC. Its translation is CASSPRDRDIPGETQYF.

This rearrangement joins TRBV10-2 to TRBJ2-3; D possibly corresponds to TRBD2 (6 bases). The CDR3 extends over 15 amino acids. With 2 bases removed from V and 2 bases from J, the gap between germline ends came to 11 bases. Germline CDR1 and CDR2: WSHSY and SAAADI. The CDR3 DNA sequence: TGCGCCAGCAGTGAGGGAGGGTGGGCCACAGATACGCAGTATTTT. This codes for CASSEGGWATDTQYF.

This clone turned up a few times. This chain joins TRBV6-1 and TRBJ1-2, with D unresolved. The CDR3 has 14 amino acids. Germline V CDR1 and CDR2: MNHNS, SASEGT. V was shortened by 3 bases and J by 5 bases, with 13 bases between the two germline ends. CDR3 loop: CASSDPGTAYGYTF. Here the CDR3 DNA reads TGTGCCAGCAGTGACCCGGGAACGGCTTATGGCTACACCTTC.

The gene calls are TRBV3-1 (or the pseudogene TRBV3-2) and TRBJ1-6; perhaps TRBD1 as D (6 bases). CDR3 size: 17 residues. V was clipped by 4 bases and J by 3 bases, with 16 bases between them. The germline V gene has CDR1 LGHDT and CDR2 YNNKEL (reference sequence). CDR3 coding DNA: TGTGCCAGCAGCCGAACAACGGGACAAAGCTATAATTCACCCCTCCACTTT. It translates to CASSRTTGQSYNSPLHF.

The chain recombines TRBV7-9 with TRBJ2-7; 9 bases map to TRBD2. The CDR3 consists of 15 residues. V lost 3 bases, J lost 9 bases, and 12 bases stayed unmatched. The germline V gene has CDR1 SEHNR and CDR2 FQNEAQ (reference sequence). CDR3 DNA sequence: TGTGCCAGCAGCTTCTCGGTAGGTAGCGGGAGTCCGCAGTACTTC. It yields the protein CASSFSVGSGSPQYF.

The chain uses TRBV15 and TRBJ1-5; D unclear. V was clipped by 0 bases and J by 7 bases, with 7 bases between them. CDR3 size: 13 residues. Germline assignment: CDR1 LNHNV and CDR2 YYDKDF (reference sequence). CDR3 sequence reads: CATSRDPGQPQHF. The CDR3 coding sequence is TGTGCCACCAGCAGAGATCCGGGACAGCCCCAGCATTTT.

The gene calls are TRBV11-2 and TRBJ2-3; 8 bases align to TRBD2. This CDR3 comprises 17 residues. Looked up from germline, CDR1 is SGHAT and CDR2 is FQNNGV. Trimming at V came to 8 bases and at J to 0 bases, leaving 13 bases not matched to a gene. This chain's CDR3 is CASARGVAGISTDTQYF. DNA for the CDR3: TGTGCCAGCGCCCGAGGGGTAGCGGGAATTAGCACAGATACGCAGTATTTT.

This chain joins TRBV7-9 and TRBJ1-1, with 7 nucleotides matching TRBD1. The CDR3 extends over 15 amino acids. Germline-derived CDR1 and CDR2 are SEHNR and FQNEAQ (reference sequence). J lost 11 bases, V lost 5 bases, and 17 bases had no gene match. This CDR3 is CASSQRQGTAGVAFF. The CDR3 nucleotides are TGTGCCAGCAGCCAACGCCAGGGGACAGCCGGTGTGGCTTTCTTT.

The CDR3 DNA reads TGTGCCAGCAGTTTATCTCTCCCCGGGACAGGGTCTAGCTACACCTTC. It translates to CASSLSLPGTGSSYTF. V usage is TRBV27 and J usage is TRBJ1-2; 9 positions match TRBD1. The germline V gene has CDR1 MNHEY and CDR2 SMNVEV (reference sequence). The CDR3 consists of 16 residues. V shed 0 bases and J 9 bases; nucleotides not matched to a gene: 11.

This clone has a handful of counts. CDR3 nucleotide sequence: TGTGCCAGCAGCACGTACGGGAGCAATTCACCCCTCCACTTT. As protein: CASSTYGSNSPLHF. This chain joins TRBV2 and TRBJ1-6; D ambiguous. With 6 bases removed from V and 7 bases from J, the gap between germline ends came to 13 bases. Germline CDR1 and CDR2: SNHLY and FYNNEI. The CDR3 sequence is 14 residues long.

This clone was seen a single time. The CDR3 region has the DNA TGTGCCAGTAGTATAGAAAGGACAGGGGCCTACAATGAGCAGTTCTTC. Its translation is CASSIERTGAYNEQFF. V is TRBV19 and J is TRBJ2-1, with 9 bases lining up with TRBD1. Germline CDR1 reads LNHDA; CDR2 reads SQIVND (reference sequence). The CDR3 runs 16 residues. With V trimmed by 0 bases and J by 2 bases, 2 bases remained unmatched.

This chain connects TRBV29-1 to TRBJ2-1, with 12 bases matching TRBD1. J gave up 7 bases and V 8 bases, and 12 bases lay outside the gene matches. This CDR3 spans 15 amino acids. Germline V gives CDR1 SQVTM, CDR2 ANQGSEA. Here the CDR3 reads CSTGTGGAGGNEQFF. The CDR3 nucleotides read TGCAGCACCGGGACAGGGGGCGCGGGGGGAAATGAGCAGTTCTTC.

The chain uses TRBV30 and TRBJ1-5; D gene ambiguous. CDR3 length equals 13 residues. Germline CDR1 GTSNPN, CDR2 SVGIG (reference sequence). Between the trimmed V and J ends, which lost 5 bases and 4 bases, there was a span of 12 bases. The CDR3 DNA reads TGTGCCTGGGGAGGGCAGGAAAATCAGCCCCAGCATTTT. Encoded protein: CAWGGQENQPQHF.

This clone was detected only a few times. The V gene is TRBV19, the J gene TRBJ1-1; D may be TRBD1 (5 bases). Germline-derived CDR1 and CDR2 are LNHDA and SQIVND (reference sequence). Trimming removed 8 bases from V and 3 bases from J, with 13 bases in between. This CDR3 has 13 amino acids. CDR3 DNA sequence: TGTGCCAGTGCGACAGCCCGGGACACTGAAGCTTTCTTT. It codes for CASATARDTEAFF.

The J gene is TRBJ1-1, the V gene TRBV7-9, with TRBD1 matching 9 bases. The germline V gene encodes CDR1 SEHNR and CDR2 FQNEAQ (reference sequence). The CDR3 sequence is 15 residues long. V trimming: 2 bases; J trimming: 0 bases; junction bases outside the gene matches: 1. This CDR3 is CASSLRTGVNTEAFF. The CDR3 bases are TGTGCCAGCAGCTTAAGGACAGGGGTGAACACTGAAGCTTTCTTT. The full variable domain, in which reference TRBV7-9 and TRBJ1-1 provide the parts outside the CDR3, is DTGVSQNPRHKITKRGQNVTFRCDPISEHNRLYWYRQTLGQGPEFLTYFQNEAQLEKSRLLSDRFSAERPKGSFSTLEIQRTEQGDSAMYLCASSLRTGVNTEAFFGQGTRLTVV.

The rearrangement uses TRBV9 and TRBJ1-5; D is ambiguous. The germline V gene has CDR1 SGDLS and CDR2 YYNGEE. Trimming took 3 bases from V and 5 from J, leaving 15 bases between them. The CDR3 consists of 15 residues. CDR3 nucleotides: TGTGCCAGCAGCGCCGGGAAATCGGACTATCAGCCCCAGCATTTT. This gives the protein CASSAGKSDYQPQHF. Supplemented by reference TRBV9 and TRBJ1-5, the full variable domain reads DSGVTQTPKHLITATGQRVTLRCSPRSGDLSVYWYQQSLDQGLQFLIQYYNGEERAKGNILERFSAQQFPDLHSELNLSSLELGDSALYFCASSAGKSDYQPQHFGDGTRLSIL.

The rearrangement uses TRBV9 and TRBJ2-3; 7 nucleotides agree with TRBD2. Germline V gene lookup returns CDR1 SGDLS and CDR2 YYNGEE. This CDR3 region has 13 residues. V trimming: 4 bases; J trimming: 5 bases; junction bases outside the gene matches: 4. CDR3 in DNA: TGTGCCAGCAGCCCACGCGGGAGAGATACGCAGTATTTT. Translating it yields CASSPRGRDTQYF.

The chain carries TRBV30 and TRBJ1-4; D remains unclear. The CDR3 length is 13 residues. V was cut by 1 base and J by 5 bases, with 8 bases left in between. Germline V gene sequence: CDR1 GTSNPN, CDR2 SVGIG (reference sequence). CDR3 sequence (DNA): TGTGCCTGGAGTGGCCGCGGGAATGAAAAACTGTTTTTT. This codes for CAWSGRGNEKLFF.

This clone was counted only a few times. The chain combines TRBV5-1 with TRBJ1-5; possible D gene TRBD1, 5 bases. Between the trimmed V and J ends, which lost 4 bases and 7 bases, there was a span of 15 bases. Germline V CDR1 and CDR2: SGHRS, YFSETQ. CDR3 length equals 14 residues. CDR3 nucleotide sequence: TGCGCCAGCAGCCCTAGCGGGGGGAGCCAGCCCCAGCATTTT. Translating gives CASSPSGGSQPQHF. Variable domain in full (rest from reference TRBV5-1 and TRBJ1-5): KAGVTQTPRYLIKTRGQQVTLSCSPISGHRSVSWYQQTPGQGLQFLFEYFSETQRNKGNFPGRFSGRQFSNSRSEMNVSTLELGDSALYLCASSPSGGSQPQHFGDGTRLSIL.

For this clone: Other DNA sequences in this sample translate to the same CDR3. The rearrangement uses TRBV12-3 or TRBV12-4 and TRBJ1-1, with D unclear. CDR3 length equals 13 residues. V was shortened by 3 bases and J by 0 bases, with 5 bases between the two germline ends. The CDR3 loop is CASSFTVNTEAFF. In DNA, the CDR3 is TGTGCCAGCAGTTTTACAGTGAACACTGAAGCTTTCTTT.